This TCR beta chain originates from a study of blood T cell repertoires in COVID-19. Looking at the study overall: Samples of COVID-19 (acute and convalescent) were obtained from the United States, Italy and Spain.

The assay was immunoSEQ multiplex PCR, and TCRdb's table has in-frame clones only and misses some. The repertoire includes over 200,000 clones, 86% of them detected once, and approximately 3% sits in the top ten. The V end was cut by 5 bases, the J end by 5 bases, with 15 bases between. The CDR3 covers 14 residues. Germline V gene data show CDR1 as SGHVS and CDR2 as FQNEAQ. The V gene is TRBV7-8, the J gene TRBJ2-5; weak D call: TRBD2 (6 bases). The clonotype was recovered from a young woman who had recovered from COVID-19. Material: peripheral blood. The CDR3 DNA reads as TGTGCCAGCAGCCCCATAGCGGACCGGGAGACCCAGTACTTC. Protein sequence: CASSPIADRETQYF.